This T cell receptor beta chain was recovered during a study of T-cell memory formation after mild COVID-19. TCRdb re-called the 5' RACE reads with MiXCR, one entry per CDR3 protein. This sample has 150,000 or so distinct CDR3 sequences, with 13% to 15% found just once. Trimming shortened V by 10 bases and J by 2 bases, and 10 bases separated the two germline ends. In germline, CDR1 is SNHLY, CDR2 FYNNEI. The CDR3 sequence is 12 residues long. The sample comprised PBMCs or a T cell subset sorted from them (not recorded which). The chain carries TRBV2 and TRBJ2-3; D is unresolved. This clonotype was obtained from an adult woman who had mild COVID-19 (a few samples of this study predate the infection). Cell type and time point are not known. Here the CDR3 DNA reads TGTGCCACTCGAGTATACACAGATACGCAGTATTTT. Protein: CATRVYTDTQYF.